The entry below describes one TCR beta chain. No cognate antigen has been identified for it. No qualities accompany the bases; no much larger clone lies one base away. This entry is derived from a study of control samples from healthy donors and cancer patients (dated by TCRdb to the early 2020s). The library came from the immunoSEQ multiplex PCR assay. What TCRdb holds here is the immuneACCESS table cut down to in-frame rearrangements. Part of the clones is not present; checked against another copy, under half of the missing clones reflect an unresolved V gene, and the others are unexplained. The sample profile shows over 50,000 clones; roughly 90% of them were found once. Approximately 3.8% of the sample rests with the top ten. CDR3 length: 13 amino acids, cysteine to phenylalanine. The retained sequence is limited to the CDR3, 39 bases, with the frame set at the first base. V and J are truncated by 4 bases and 3 bases respectively, leaving an intervening sequence of 10 bases. CDR1 and CDR2 are read off the germline V gene (reference sequence) as MNHEY and SMNVEV.

This clonotype was sampled from a man aged 45-60 years in good health. In this chain, TRBV27 is recombined with TRBJ2-7; the D gene is possibly TRBD1 or TRBD2, each agreeing over 6 bases. Sample: blood. The CDR3 protein sequence reads: CASSYGGLYEQYF. Here is the DNA: TGTGCCAGCAGTTATGGGGGGCTCTACGAGCAGTACTTC.